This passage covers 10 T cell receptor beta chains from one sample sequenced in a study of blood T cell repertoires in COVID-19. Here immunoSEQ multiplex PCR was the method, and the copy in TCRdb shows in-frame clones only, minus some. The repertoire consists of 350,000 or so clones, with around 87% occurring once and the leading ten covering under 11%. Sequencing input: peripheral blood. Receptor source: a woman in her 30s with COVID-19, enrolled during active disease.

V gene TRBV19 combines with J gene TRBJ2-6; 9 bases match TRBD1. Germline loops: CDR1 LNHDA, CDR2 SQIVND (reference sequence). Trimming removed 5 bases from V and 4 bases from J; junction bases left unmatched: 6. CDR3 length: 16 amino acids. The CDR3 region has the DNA TGTGCCAGTAGTCCCGGGACAGGGTACGGGGCCAACGTCCTGACTTTC. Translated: CASSPGTGYGANVLTF.

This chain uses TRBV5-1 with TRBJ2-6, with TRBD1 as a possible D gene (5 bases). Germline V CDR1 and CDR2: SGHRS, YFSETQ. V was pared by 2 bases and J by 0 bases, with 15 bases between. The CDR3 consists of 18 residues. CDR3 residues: CASSLSAGIVSGANVLTF. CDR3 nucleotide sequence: TGCGCCAGCAGCTTATCGGCAGGGATCGTCTCTGGGGCCAACGTCCTGACTTTC.

CDR3 region: CASSQELQGATGELFF. CDR3 nucleotide sequence: TGCGCCAGCAGCCAAGAACTGCAAGGGGCCACCGGGGAGCTGTTTTTT. The V call is TRBV4-3, the J call TRBJ2-2; possible D gene TRBD1, 5 bases. The CDR3 covers 16 residues. Looked up from germline, CDR1 is LGHNA and CDR2 is YSLEER. Trimming took off 0 bases at V and 4 bases at J, with 12 bases between the two ends.

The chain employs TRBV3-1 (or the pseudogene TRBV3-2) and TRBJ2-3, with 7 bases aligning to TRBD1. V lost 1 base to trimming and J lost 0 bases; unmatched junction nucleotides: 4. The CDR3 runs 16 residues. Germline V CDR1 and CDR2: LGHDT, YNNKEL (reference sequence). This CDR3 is CASSQVRGPSTDTQYF. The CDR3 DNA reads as TGTGCCAGCAGCCAAGTAAGGGGGCCAAGCACAGATACGCAGTATTTT.

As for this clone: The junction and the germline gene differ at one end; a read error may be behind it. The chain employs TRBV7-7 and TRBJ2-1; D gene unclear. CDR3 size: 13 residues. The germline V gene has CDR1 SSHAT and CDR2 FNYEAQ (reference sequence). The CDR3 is CASSLDLGNEQFF. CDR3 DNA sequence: TGTGCTAGCAGCTTAGATCTCGGCAATGAGCAGTTCTTC.

CDR3 sequence: CASSMTGSHPGELFF. The CDR3 coding sequence is TGTGCCAGCAGCATGACAGGGTCGCACCCCGGGGAGCTGTTTTTT. The chain uses TRBV13 and TRBJ2-2, with 7 nucleotides matching TRBD1. CDR3 length: 15 amino acids. V was pared by 5 bases and J by 6 bases, with 9 bases of the junction left unmatched. Germline CDR1 is PRHDT and CDR2 is FYEKMQ (reference sequence).

CDR3 loop: CAISDSTGYGETQYF. The CDR3 nucleotides read TGTGCCATCAGTGATTCAACAGGGTACGGAGAGACCCAGTACTTC. The gene calls are TRBV10-3 and TRBJ2-5; TRBD1 might be the D (6 bases). V was shortened by 3 bases and J by 4 bases, with 15 bases between the two germline ends. This CDR3 contains 15 residues. Germline-derived CDR1 and CDR2 are ENHRY and SYGVKD.

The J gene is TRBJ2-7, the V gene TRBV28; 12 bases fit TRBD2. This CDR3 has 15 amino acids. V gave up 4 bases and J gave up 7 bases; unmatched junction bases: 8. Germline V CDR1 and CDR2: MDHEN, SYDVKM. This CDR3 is CASSSLAGGMREQYF. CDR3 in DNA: TGTGCCAGCAGTTCTCTAGCGGGAGGGATGAGGGAGCAGTACTTC. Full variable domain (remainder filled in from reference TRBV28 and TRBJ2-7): DVKVTQSSRYLVKRTGEKVFLECVQDMDHENMFWYRQDPGLGLRLIYFSYDVKMKEKGDIPEGYSVSREKKERFSLILESASTNQTSMYLCASSSLAGGMREQYFGPGTRLTVT.

This chain's CDR3 is CAWRTGDMQYF. The CDR3 nucleotides read TGTGCCTGGAGAACAGGGGATATGCAGTACTTC. The rearrangement links TRBV30 to TRBJ2-7; 7 bases align to TRBD1. After removal of 3 bases from V and 9 bases from J, the junction contained 5 bases not matched to a gene. The CDR3 length is 11 residues. Germline V lookup: CDR1 GTSNPN, CDR2 SVGIG (reference sequence).

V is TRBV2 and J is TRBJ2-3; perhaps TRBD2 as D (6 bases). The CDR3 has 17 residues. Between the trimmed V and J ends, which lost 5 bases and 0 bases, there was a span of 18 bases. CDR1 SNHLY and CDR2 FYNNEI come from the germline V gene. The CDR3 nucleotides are TGTGCCAGCAGTCACCCGTCGAGGAGCGGGAGCACAGATACGCAGTATTTT. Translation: CASSHPSRSGSTDTQYF.